The rows below give T cell receptor beta chains drawn from one sample of a study of T cell repertoires in cytomegalovirus infection. TCRdb itself ran the reads through MiXCR, one entry per CDR3 protein. This sample has around 210,000 distinct CDR3 sequences; 6% to 8% occur once, and the top ten carry around 6.5%. The sequencing input was PBMCs. The receptor source for this set is a human donor in good health (CMV status not recorded). Some clones in this sample may be carry-over from other donors' samples. Both conserved end residues are part of each CDR3. Each record gives: D gene, J gene, clone size, V gene, CDR3 protein, CDR3 DNA. A D gene is named only where the DNA matches it firmly. The size of a clone is reported for some rows only, either as once, few or many, or as a class for expanded clones.

TRBD1 TRBJ2-5 many TRBV28 CASSHLTQGAEETQYF TGTGCCAGCAGTCATCTGACCCAGGGGGCGGAGGAGACCCAGTACTTC
. TRBJ1-4 many TRBV2 CASSGPGNEKLFF TGTGCCAGTAGTGGGCCCGGTAATGAAAAACTGTTTTTT
. TRBJ2-7 many TRBV6-6 CASSYGSWAYEQYF TGTGCCAGCAGTTACGGCAGTTGGGCCTACGAGCAGTACTTC
. TRBJ2-7 medium-sized TRBV7-2 CASSPGAYEQYF TGTGCCAGCAGCCCTGGCGCCTACGAGCAGTACTTC
. TRBJ1-4 once TRBV20-1 CSARNLLGIGGKLFF TGCAGTGCTAGAAATCTACTCGGGATCGGGGGAAAACTGTTTTTT
TRBD2 TRBJ2-1 many TRBV20-1 CSAPGLADFEQFF TGCAGTGCTCCGGGACTAGCGGACTTTGAGCAGTTCTTC
. TRBJ1-2 many TRBV7-2 CASSPQTGPYGYTF TGTGCCAGCAGCCCTCAGACGGGCCCGTATGGCTACACCTTC
. TRBJ2-7 many TRBV6-1 CASQGSGVNEQYF TGTGCCAGCCAGGGATCGGGGGTCAACGAGCAGTACTTC
TRBD1 TRBJ2-7 . TRBV29-1 CSVERGGQGYF TGCAGCGTTGAAAGGGGGGGACAGGGGTACTTC
TRBD1 TRBJ2-6 many TRBV5-1 CASSLADRGRLGANVLTF TGCGCCAGCAGCTTGGCGGACAGGGGCAGACTCGGGGCCAACGTCCTGACTTTC
. TRBJ2-6 many TRBV2 CASSEVVLAGANVLTF TGTGCCAGCAGTGAAGTCGTGCTAGCTGGGGCCAACGTCCTGACTTTC
TRBD1 TRBJ2-7 many TRBV20-1 CSARTGTEQYF TGCAGTGCCCGGACAGGGACCGAGCAGTACTTC
TRBD2 TRBJ2-2 many TRBV7-2 CASSLARLTSGGRTGELFF TGTGCCAGCAGCTTAGCCCGCCTGACTAGCGGGGGGCGTACCGGGGAGCTGTTTTTT
. TRBJ2-1 . TRBV20-1 CSAEKLSSSYNEQFF TGCAGTGCCGAGAAGTTAAGTAGCTCCTACAATGAGCAGTTCTTC
. TRBJ2-1 many TRBV6-2/TRBV6-3 CASKLASSYNEQFF TGTGCCAGCAAACTAGCCTCCTCCTACAATGAGCAGTTCTTC
TRBD2 TRBJ2-5 few TRBV25-1 CASSETSGGAWETQYF TGTGCCAGCAGTGAAACTAGCGGGGGGGCCTGGGAGACCCAGTACTTC
TRBD2 TRBJ2-5 many TRBV28 CASSRPQLAGQETQYF TGTGCCAGCAGTCGCCCTCAACTAGCGGGACAAGAGACCCAGTACTTC
TRBD1 TRBJ2-3 many TRBV11-3 CASSQGARGLDTQYF TGTGCCAGCAGCCAGGGGGCCAGGGGACTAGATACGCAGTATTTT
TRBD1 TRBJ1-1 many TRBV7-2 CASSFHRGPLNTEAFF TGTGCCAGCAGCTTTCACAGGGGGCCCCTGAACACTGAAGCTTTCTTT
TRBD1 TRBJ2-5 many TRBV6-1 CASSLRPRTGGETQYF TGTGCCAGCAGTCTTCGACCTCGGACAGGGGGCGAGACCCAGTACTTC
. TRBJ2-3 . TRBV28 CASKTDIDTQYF TGTGCCAGCAAGACAGACATAGATACGCAGTATTTT
TRBD2 TRBJ2-5 many TRBV11-2 CASSLVGGYQETQYF TGTGCCAGCAGCTTAGTCGGGGGGTACCAAGAGACCCAGTACTTC
TRBD1 TRBJ1-1 once TRBV7-6 CTSSRQGGNTEASF TGTACCAGCAGCAGACAGGGGGGAAACACTGAAGCTTCCTTT
. TRBJ1-5 . TRBV29-1 CSVGREGQPQHF TGCAGCGTTGGTAGGGAAGGTCAGCCCCAGCATTTT
TRBD1 TRBJ2-4 many TRBV20-1 CSANTEGARNIQYF TGCAGTGCTAATACCGAGGGGGCGCGGAACATTCAGTACTTC
TRBD2 TRBJ2-5 many TRBV7-2 CASSLARGGIETQYF TGTGCCAGCAGCTTAGCGCGGGGGGGCATAGAGACCCAGTACTTC
TRBD1 TRBJ2-2 many TRBV5-6 CASSLAGGQDTGELFF TGTGCCAGCAGCTTGGCTGGGGGACAGGACACCGGGGAGCTGTTTTTT
. TRBJ2-3 many TRBV7-8 CASSFVGTDTQYF TGTGCCAGCAGCTTTGTGGGCACAGATACGCAGTATTTT
. TRBJ2-3 many TRBV9 CASSRRAGPSTDTQYF TGTGCCAGCAGCAGACGAGCGGGTCCTAGCACAGATACGCAGTATTTT
. TRBJ1-1 few TRBV7-2 CASSLSFLSEAFF TGTGCCAGCAGCTTATCCTTCCTATCTGAAGCTTTCTTT
. TRBJ2-1 many TRBV7-2 CASSLGWGSYNEQFF TGTGCCAGCAGCCTAGGATGGGGCTCCTACAATGAGCAGTTCTTC
TRBD1 TRBJ2-5 . TRBV5-1 CASSLALGTGQETQYF TGCGCCAGCAGCTTGGCCTTGGGGACAGGGCAAGAGACCCAGTACTTC
. TRBJ2-4 many TRBV11-3 CASSYRDTKNIQYF TGTGCCAGCAGCTACCGGGACACTAAAAACATTCAGTACTTC
. TRBJ1-1 many TRBV7-2 CASSLVIYTEAFF TGTGCCAGCAGCTTAGTCATTTACACTGAAGCTTTCTTT
TRBD1 TRBJ1-1 many TRBV27 CASSDYRGPGEAFF TGTGCCAGCAGCGACTACAGGGGGCCCGGTGAAGCTTTCTTT
TRBD2 TRBJ2-1 many TRBV11-1 CASLGAAGGEEQFF TGTGCCAGTCTCGGGGCAGCGGGGGGTGAGGAGCAGTTCTTC
. TRBJ1-6 few TRBV27 CASSPHRARGNSPLHF TGTGCCAGCAGTCCTCACAGGGCCCGGGGAAATTCACCCCTCCACTTT
TRBD1 TRBJ1-6 many TRBV4-3 CASSQRSGGLNNSPLHF TGCGCCAGCAGCCAAAGGTCAGGGGGGCTTAATAATTCACCCCTCCACTTT
TRBD2 TRBJ2-1 . TRBV20-1 CSARALAGGRYEQFF TGCAGTGCTAGGGCCCTAGCGGGGGGAAGATATGAGCAGTTCTTC
. TRBJ1-2 many TRBV18 CASSDRLGGEGYGYTF TGTGCCAGCTCAGACCGCCTGGGAGGGGAAGGCTATGGCTACACCTTC
TRBD1 TRBJ1-1 many TRBV29-1 CSVEAGGETEAFF TGCAGCGTTGAGGCAGGGGGGGAGACTGAAGCTTTCTTT
TRBD2 TRBJ2-1 . TRBV28 CASSWVRTSGSNNEQFF TGTGCCAGCAGTTGGGTCCGGACTAGCGGGTCGAACAATGAGCAGTTCTTC
TRBD1 TRBJ1-1 . TRBV5-1 CASSQGQGADTEAFF TGCGCCAGCAGCCAAGGACAGGGGGCGGACACTGAAGCTTTCTTT
TRBD1 TRBJ1-1 many TRBV20-1 CSARDTGTGVAEAFF TGCAGTGCTAGAGATACCGGGACAGGGGTAGCAGAAGCTTTCTTT
TRBD1 TRBJ1-2 many TRBV7-2 CASSLEQGVGYTF TGTGCCAGCAGCTTAGAACAGGGGGTTGGCTACACCTTC
TRBD2 TRBJ2-5 many TRBV20-1 CSASPSGGAKETQYF TGCAGTGCTAGTCCTAGCGGGGGGGCGAAAGAGACCCAGTACTTC
. TRBJ1-3 once TRBV29-1 CSVVRGSGNTIYF TGCAGCGTTGTACGGGGATCTGGAAACACCATATATTTT
. TRBJ2-1 few TRBV20-1 CSARSNRGATYNEQFF TGCAGTGCTAGAAGCAACCGGGGGGCAACCTACAATGAGCAGTTCTTC
. TRBJ1-1 many TRBV7-9 CASSLAITEAFF TGTGCCAGCAGCTTAGCAATAACTGAAGCTTTCTTT
. TRBJ1-5 few TRBV7-9 CASSPPGALNQPQHF TGTGCCAGCAGCCCCCCCGGGGCCCTCAATCAGCCCCAGCATTTT
TRBD1 TRBJ1-5 many TRBV12-5 CASGVTGTGKQPQHF TGTGCTAGTGGTGTAACCGGGACAGGGAAGCAGCCCCAGCATTTT
. TRBJ1-1 many TRBV7-9 CASSLEGWGTEAFF TGTGCCAGCAGCTTAGAGGGCTGGGGCACTGAAGCTTTCTTT
. TRBJ2-4 many TRBV6-6 CASSRAGDGDIQYF TGTGCCAGCAGTCGCGCAGGGGACGGCGACATTCAGTACTTC
. TRBJ1-2 few TRBV9 CASSVGLGLEGYTF TGTGCCAGCAGCGTAGGTTTAGGGTTAGAAGGCTACACCTTC
. TRBJ2-5 . TRBV20-1 CSARDTWQETQYF TGCAGTGCTAGGGACACCTGGCAAGAGACCCAGTACTTC